The next 21 T cell receptor beta chains were all read from a single sample in a study of blood T cells in healthy people across ages. A second PCR, run for about 6 to 11 cycles, used a sample-barcoded 5' primer plus a J-beta primer mix. One entry per CDR3 protein, called by TCRdb with MiXCR from the 5' RACE reads. The sample includes some 800,000 distinct CDR3 sequences, approximately 44% seen only once; the top ten take about 19%. Material: blood. All receptors come from a man in his 60s in good health.

J is TRBJ2-5 and V is TRBV6-5; TRBD2 is a possible D gene (6 bases). The assigned J gene may be wrong: the sequence end matches TRBJ2-7 better. CDR3 length equals 14 residues. Germline loops: CDR1 MNHEY, CDR2 SVGAGI. The CDR3 spells CASSYRRGRYEQYF. Written as DNA, the CDR3 is TGTGCCAGCAGTTATCGGCGGGGCAGATACGAGCAGTACTTC.

This clonotype was counted a few times. The gene calls are TRBV13 and TRBJ2-4, with D uncertain. This CDR3 spans 12 amino acids. Germline-derived CDR1 and CDR2 are PRHDT and FYEKMQ (reference sequence). Trimming took 5 bases from V and 6 from J, leaving 8 bases between them. This CDR3 is CASSEFGNIQYF. CDR3 DNA sequence: TGTGCCAGCAGCGAATTCGGAAACATTCAGTACTTC.

The V gene is TRBV7-2, the J gene TRBJ1-6; unclear D gene. CDR1 and CDR2 from the germline V gene are SGHTA and FQGNSA. V was clipped by 3 bases and J by 10 bases, with 4 bases between them. The CDR3 has 11 residues. The CDR3 sequence is CASSFESPLHF. CDR3 bases: TGTGCCAGCAGCTTCGAGTCACCCCTCCACTTT.

V gene TRBV20-1 combines with J gene TRBJ2-5; D remains ambiguous. V was trimmed by 0 bases and J by 4 bases, leaving 6 bases between them. Per germline, CDR1 DFQATT and CDR2 SNEGSKA (reference sequence). This CDR3 region has 12 residues. The CDR3 is CSAREQPETQYF. CDR3 in DNA: TGCAGTGCTAGAGAACAGCCAGAGACCCAGTACTTC.

The gene calls are TRBV12-3 or TRBV12-4 and TRBJ2-2; the match to TRBD1 covers 8 bases. After removal of 5 bases from V and 0 bases from J, the junction contained 11 bases not matched to a gene. The CDR3 is 18 residues long. CDR3: CASSDPGTGWANTGELFF. The DNA of the CDR3 is TGTGCCAGCAGTGATCCAGGGACAGGTTGGGCGAACACCGGGGAGCTGTTTTTT.

This clonotype has a handful of counts. In DNA, the CDR3 is TGCGCCAGCAGCCAAGTAACAACTAGCGGACGGGAGACCCAGTACTTC. Protein: CASSQVTTSGRETQYF. The V call is TRBV4-1, the J call TRBJ2-7; 8 bases match TRBD2. The J call may be incorrect, as the DNA end agrees better with TRBJ2-5. Per the germline V gene, CDR1 is MGHRA and CDR2 is YSYEKL. The CDR3 consists of 16 residues.

The V and J genes are TRBV5-1 and TRBJ2-5, with 7 bases aligning to TRBD1. Germline values: CDR1 SGHRS, CDR2 YFSETQ. This CDR3 is built from 15 residues. The ends lost 4 bases at V and 1 base at J; junction bases unmatched: 7. For the CDR3, the DNA is TGCGCCAGCAGCGTACTCAGGGGGTCCCAAGAGACCCAGTACTTC. It is translated as CASSVLRGSQETQYF.

The chain has TRBV12-3 or TRBV12-4 and TRBJ1-2, with D uncertain. CDR3 length equals 14 residues. V was trimmed by 4 bases and J by 8 bases, leaving 17 bases between them. The CDR3 DNA follows: TGTGCCAGCAGTTCCGGGCCCTCAACGGGGGGCTACACCTTC. The encoded protein is CASSSGPSTGGYTF.

The rearrangement uses TRBV6-6 and TRBJ2-5, with unresolved D. The CDR3 spans 13 residues. Germline V gives CDR1 MNHNY, CDR2 SVGAGI (reference sequence). Trimming took 5 bases from V and 0 from J, leaving 7 bases between them. The CDR3 DNA reads TGTGCCAGCAGTACGCGCAACCAAGAGACCCAGTACTTC. It translates to CASSTRNQETQYF.

V gene TRBV6-1 combines with J gene TRBJ2-1; 7 bases match TRBD2. CDR3 length: 14 residues. V lost 8 bases to trimming and J lost 3 bases; unmatched junction nucleotides: 7. Germline V gene sequence: CDR1 MNHNS, CDR2 SASEGT. The CDR3 DNA is TGTGCCAGCTGTTCCGGACTAGACTACAATGAGCAGTTCTTC. Protein sequence: CASCSGLDYNEQFF.

The chain is built from TRBV6-4 and TRBJ2-1; unclear D gene. Germline V gives CDR1 MRHNA, CDR2 SNTAGT. The CDR3 length is 11 residues. V shed 3 bases and J shed 9 bases, with 6 bases lying between them. This chain's CDR3 is CASSDEGEQFF. Here the CDR3 DNA reads TGTGCCAGCAGTGATGAAGGTGAGCAGTTCTTC.

The CDR3 DNA reads as TGTGCCAGCAGCCCTCGGGCCGCAACAAATTCACCCCTCCACTTT. Translation gives CASSPRAATNSPLHF. The chain carries TRBV9 and TRBJ1-6; D gene uncertain. CDR1 SGDLS and CDR2 YYNGEE come from the germline V gene. There are 15 residues in the CDR3. Trimming took off 4 bases at V and 7 bases at J, with 15 bases between the two ends.

The V and J genes are TRBV6-5 and TRBJ1-5, with 8 bases fitting TRBD1. The CDR3 covers 18 residues. With 0 bases clipped from V and 6 bases from J, the junction kept 13 bases outside the gene matches. In germline, CDR1 is MNHEY, CDR2 SVGAGI. This CDR3 reads CASSYSTGGRGPGQPQHF. The CDR3 DNA follows: TGTGCCAGCAGTTACTCAACGGGCGGCAGGGGGCCAGGTCAGCCCCAGCATTTT.

A single count supports this clonotype. The rearrangement joins TRBV6-2 or TRBV6-3 to TRBJ2-5; 9 positions match TRBD1. From germline, CDR1 is MNHEY and CDR2 SVGEGT. The CDR3 is 14 residues long. V gave up 6 bases and J gave up 2 bases; unmatched junction bases: 4. The CDR3 region is CASRGTGRQETQYF. As DNA, the CDR3 is TGTGCCAGCAGGGGGACAGGGAGGCAAGAGACCCAGTACTTC.

As concerns this clonotype: This may arise from a read error, as a much more abundant clone is one base away. V usage is TRBV5-1 and J usage is TRBJ2-2; 9 bases map to TRBD1. After removal of 6 bases from V and 7 bases from J, the junction contained 4 bases not matched to a gene. CDR3 length: 13 residues. CDR1 and CDR2 from the germline V gene are SGHRS and YFSETQ. CDR3 loop: CASTGQGSGELFF. DNA of the CDR3: TGCGCCAGCACCGGACAGGGGAGCGGGGAGCTGTTTTTT.

The J gene is TRBJ1-5, the V gene TRBV2; no definite D call. V shed 3 bases and J shed 5 bases, with 8 bases lying between them. CDR1 and CDR2 from the germline V gene are SNHLY and FYNNEI. This CDR3 is built from 13 residues. CDR3 DNA: TGTGCCAGCAGTGAGGGCGGCTATCAGCCCCAGCATTTT. It codes for CASSEGGYQPQHF.

This rearrangement joins TRBV12-3 or TRBV12-4 to TRBJ1-2; D remains unclear. The CDR3 is made up of 16 amino acids. V lost 5 bases and J lost 4, with 20 bases in between. CDR3 protein: CASSARHELGPYGYTF. In DNA, the CDR3 is TGTGCCAGCAGTGCGAGACACGAACTCGGCCCCTATGGCTACACCTTC.

The chain joins TRBV2 to TRBJ2-7; 8 nucleotides line up with TRBD1. The CDR3 runs to 15 residues. The V gene's germline CDR1 is SNHLY and CDR2 FYNNEI. Losses at the gene ends were 5 bases for V and 0 bases for J; bases not matched to a gene: 6. For the CDR3, the DNA is TGTGCCAGCAGTAAGCCGGGACAGGCCTCCTACGAGCAGTACTTC. This translates into CASSKPGQASYEQYF.

The chain links TRBV4-1 to TRBJ2-3; D unresolved. V was pared by 3 bases and J by 0 bases, with 10 bases between. The CDR3 runs 15 residues. The germline V gene encodes CDR1 MGHRA and CDR2 YSYEKL. The CDR3 is CASSHQEASTDTQYF. In DNA form, the CDR3 reads TGCGCCAGCAGCCACCAGGAAGCCAGCACAGATACGCAGTATTTT.

The chain carries TRBV24-1 and TRBJ2-1; no firm D call. V shed 5 bases and J shed 7 bases, with 8 bases lying between them. Germline assignment: CDR1 KGHDR and CDR2 SFDVKD. This CDR3 is built from 12 residues. CDR3 sequence reads: CATSVGRNEQFF. The DNA of the CDR3 is TGTGCCACCAGTGTTGGAAGGAATGAGCAGTTCTTC.

The sample holds many counts of this clonotype. This sequence joins TRBV10-2 and TRBJ2-7; a possible D gene is TRBD1 (6 bases). Trimming removed 1 base at V and 0 bases at J, with 13 bases between. The CDR3 is made up of 16 amino acids. The V gene's germline CDR1 is WSHSY and CDR2 SAAADI. The CDR3, as DNA: TGCGCCAGCAGTGAGTTGGGGACATTGGGCTCCTACGAGCAGTACTTC. Translation gives CASSELGTLGSYEQYF.